This T cell receptor (beta chain) was captured by sequencing in a study of glioma-infiltrating T cells. The CDR3 totals 14 residues. CDR1 and CDR2 from the germline V gene are LGHNA and YSLEER. V was cut by 4 bases and J by 1 base, with 7 bases left in between. Study-wide findings and caveats: Non-neoplastic patients had below-expected tissue-blood divergence, while all gliomas exceeded expectation. Very few CDR3 sequences were shared between tissue and blood.

Many counts were recorded for this clonotype. The antigen is unknown. TCR alpha and beta CDR3 regions were amplified from RNA using iRepertoire nested multiplex PCR. One-step reverse transcription and amplification started from around 100-400 ng of tissue mRNA or PBMC total RNA. Each CDR3 protein is one row after TCRdb ran MiXCR on the multiplex PCR reads. The sample lists approximately 120,000 distinct CDR3 sequences, around 25% occurring once. The V gene is TRBV4-3, the J gene TRBJ2-2, with a tentative D call TRBD1 (6 bases). The sequencing sample was made of glioma tissue, nonneoplastic brain tissue, or PBMCs (not recorded which). This receptor was obtained from a human donor with low-grade glioma or glioblastoma, undergoing nonglioma brain surgery, or in good health (not recorded which). The CDR3 region has the DNA TGCGCCAGCAGCCGGGGACAGAACACCGGGGAGCTGTTTTTT. This gives the protein CASSRGQNTGELFF.